The present TCR beta chain was sequenced within a study of cytomegalovirus exposure and HLA in healthy donors. Of note for this clone: Its antigen remains unknown.

Researchers ran the PCR with 60 Vbeta and 13 Jbeta primers. TCRdb's copy holds only in-frame clones and misses some; the assay was immunoSEQ multiplex PCR. The data contain approximately 100,000 clones, more than 60% of them singletons. Whole-study findings and limits: In a later analysis, productive TCRs from donors in an Asian-associated ancestry cluster reportedly carried fewer N-insertions than the cohort mean. The likely origin of a cluster of highly shared sequence variants was a sequencing artifact. Reportedly, diagnosis of cytomegalovirus status by the classifier showed high specificity and sensitivity.

From germline, CDR1 is SEHNR and CDR2 FQNEAQ (reference sequence). Trimming at V came to 3 bases and at J to 3 bases, leaving 13 bases not matched to a gene. The CDR3 sequence is 18 residues long. This receptor was identified in a man aged 60-69 years in good health and CMV-seropositive. Sequencing was done on a sample of PBMCs. The chain links TRBV7-9 to TRBJ2-2, with 7 bases lining up with TRBD1. The CDR3 sequence is CASSFETGSFADTGELFF. The CDR3 nucleotides read TGTGCCAGCAGCTTCGAGACAGGGTCGTTTGCGGACACCGGGGAGCTGTTTTTT.